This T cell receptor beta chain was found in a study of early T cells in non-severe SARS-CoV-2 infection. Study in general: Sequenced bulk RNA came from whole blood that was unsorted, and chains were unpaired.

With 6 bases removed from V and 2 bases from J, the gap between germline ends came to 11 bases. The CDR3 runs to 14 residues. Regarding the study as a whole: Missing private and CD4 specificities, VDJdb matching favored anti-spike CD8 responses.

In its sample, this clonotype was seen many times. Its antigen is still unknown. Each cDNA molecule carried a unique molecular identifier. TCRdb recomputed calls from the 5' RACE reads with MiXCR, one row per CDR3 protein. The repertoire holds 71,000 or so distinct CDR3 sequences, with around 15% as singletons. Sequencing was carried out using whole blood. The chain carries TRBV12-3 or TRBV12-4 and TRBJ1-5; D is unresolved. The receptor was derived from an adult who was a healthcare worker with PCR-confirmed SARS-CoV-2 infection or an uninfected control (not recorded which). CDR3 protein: CASSSYSRNQPQHF. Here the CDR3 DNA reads TGTGCCAGCAGCTCGTACAGCCGCAATCAGCCCCAGCATTTT.